The T cell receptor beta chain under discussion was sequenced for a study of control samples from healthy donors and cancer patients. The method was immunoSEQ multiplex PCR; TCRdb's version includes in-frame clones alone and lacks a portion of them. This table holds about 92,000 clones, approximately 82% found once. Germline V gene data show CDR1 as LGHNT and CDR2 as FRNRAP. The CDR3 has 18 amino acids. After removal of 4 bases from V and 1 base from J, the junction contained 16 bases not matched to a gene. The chain uses TRBV12-5 and TRBJ2-7; 7 nucleotides match TRBD2. The source material was blood. This TCR came from a woman aged 60 to 75 in good health. The CDR3 loop is CASGSRRGGGAVSYEQYF. The CDR3 DNA sequence: TGTGCTAGTGGTTCCCGGCGCGGGGGAGGGGCCGTTTCCTACGAGCAGTACTTC.